This TCR beta chain was sequenced for a study of early T cells in non-severe SARS-CoV-2 infection. Study in general: It was bulk RNA from unsorted whole blood that was sequenced, and the chains were unpaired.

In this sample, this clonotype turned up many times. Its specificity is unknown. Individual cDNA molecules carried attached unique molecular identifiers. MiXCR was run by TCRdb on the 5' RACE reads, yielding one entry per CDR3 protein. The sample holds roughly 17,000 distinct CDR3 sequences, roughly 5.4% seen once. V dropped 1 base and J dropped 2 bases, with 8 bases sitting between them. The germline V gene encodes CDR1 SGHTA and CDR2 FQGNSA. The CDR3 totals 14 residues. Whole-study results and caveats: VDJdb-based annotation leaned toward anti-spike CD8 responses and missed private and CD4 specificities.

This chain connects TRBV7-2 to TRBJ1-2; D is uncertain. The sample here was whole blood, taken at baseline. This receptor was taken from an adult who was a healthcare worker with PCR-confirmed SARS-CoV-2 infection or an uninfected control (not recorded which). CDR3 nucleotides: TGTGCCAGCAGCTTAGGCGGCGGGAACTATGGCTACACCTTC. This translates into CASSLGGGNYGYTF.